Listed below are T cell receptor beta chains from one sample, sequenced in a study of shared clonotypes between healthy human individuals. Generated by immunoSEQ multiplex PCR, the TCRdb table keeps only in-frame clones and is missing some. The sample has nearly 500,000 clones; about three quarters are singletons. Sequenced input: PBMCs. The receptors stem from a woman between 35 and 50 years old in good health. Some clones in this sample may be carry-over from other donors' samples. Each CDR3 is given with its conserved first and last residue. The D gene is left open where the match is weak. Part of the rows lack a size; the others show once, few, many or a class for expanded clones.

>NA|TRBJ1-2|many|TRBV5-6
CASSLSLSGIIYGYTF
TGTGCCAGCAGCTTGTCGTTGTCAGGGATAATCTATGGCTACACCTTC
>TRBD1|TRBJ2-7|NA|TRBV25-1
CATQGDTTYEQYF
TGTGCCACCCAGGGGGACACGACCTACGAGCAGTACTTC
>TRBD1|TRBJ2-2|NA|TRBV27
CASSPDRQGVTGELFF
TGTGCCAGCAGTCCCGACCGACAGGGGGTTACCGGGGAGCTGTTTTTT
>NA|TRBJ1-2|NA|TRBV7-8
CASSLWGGADNGYTF
TGTGCCAGCAGCTTATGGGGGGGCGCTGATAATGGCTACACCTTC
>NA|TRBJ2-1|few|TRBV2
CASSDPGGFNEQFF
TGTGCCAGCAGTGATCCAGGGGGGTTCAATGAGCAGTTCTTC
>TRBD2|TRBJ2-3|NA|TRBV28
CASSLAGVDTQYF
TGTGCCAGCAGTTTAGCGGGAGTAGATACGCAGTATTTT
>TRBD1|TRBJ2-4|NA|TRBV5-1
CASSPAGQGYIQYF
TGCGCCAGCAGCCCGGCGGGACAGGGGTACATTCAGTACTTC
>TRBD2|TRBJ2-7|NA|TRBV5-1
CASSPGTSGISYEQYF
TGCGCCAGCAGCCCCGGGACTAGCGGAATCTCCTACGAGCAGTACTTC
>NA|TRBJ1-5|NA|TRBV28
CASSALIRPQHF
TGTGCCAGCAGTGCCCTCATCAGGCCCCAGCATTTT
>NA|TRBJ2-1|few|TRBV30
CAWSDTPNEQFF
TGTGCCTGGAGTGACACACCCAATGAGCAGTTCTTC
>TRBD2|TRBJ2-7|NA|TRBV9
CASSVGLARIAEQYF
TGTGCCAGCAGCGTAGGACTAGCGCGAATCGCCGAGCAGTACTTC
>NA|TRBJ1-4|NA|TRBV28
CASSIRATNEKLFF
TGTGCCAGCAGTATCAGAGCAACTAATGAAAAACTGTTTTTT
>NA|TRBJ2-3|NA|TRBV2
CASRRSGTNVGTDTQYF
TGTGCCAGCAGAAGATCCGGGACAAATGTAGGCACAGATACGCAGTATTTT
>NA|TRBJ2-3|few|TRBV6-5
CASSSRAADTQYF
TGTGCCAGCAGTTCCAGGGCGGCAGATACGCAGTATTTT
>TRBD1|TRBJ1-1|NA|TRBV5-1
CASQQGRYTEAFF
TGCGCCAGCCAACAGGGGAGGTACACTGAAGCTTTCTTT
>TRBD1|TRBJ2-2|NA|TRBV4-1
CASSLTTGQDNTGELFF
TGCGCCAGCAGCCTAACGACGGGACAGGACAACACCGGGGAGCTGTTTTTT
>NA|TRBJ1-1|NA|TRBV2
CASSLGFNPEAFF
TGTGCCAGCAGTCTAGGGTTTAACCCTGAAGCTTTCTTT
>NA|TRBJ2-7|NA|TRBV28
CASSFLPEGHEQYF
TGTGCCAGCAGTTTCTTACCCGAGGGGCACGAGCAGTACTTC
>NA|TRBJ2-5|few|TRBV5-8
CASSLVVIGETQYF
TGTGCCAGCAGCTTGGTGGTAATAGGGGAGACCCAGTACTTC
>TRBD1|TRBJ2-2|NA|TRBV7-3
CASSLTPIGTGESGELFF
TGTGCCAGCAGCTTAACCCCGATCGGGACAGGGGAAAGCGGGGAGCTGTTTTTT
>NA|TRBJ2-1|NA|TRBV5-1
CASSLADLDNEQFF
TGCGCCAGCAGCTTGGCCGACCTCGACAATGAGCAGTTCTTC
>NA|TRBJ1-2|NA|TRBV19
CASSGIDRSGTNYGYTF
TGTGCCAGTAGCGGAATTGATAGGTCGGGGACTAACTATGGCTACACCTTC
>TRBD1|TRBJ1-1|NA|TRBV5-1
CASSRTYRGKAFF
TGCGCCAGCAGCCGAACCTACAGGGGAAAAGCTTTCTTT
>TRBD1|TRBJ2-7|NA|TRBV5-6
CASSLADRDLERRSYEQYF
TGTGCCAGCAGCTTGGCGGACAGGGACCTCGAGCGGCGCTCCTACGAGCAGTACTTC
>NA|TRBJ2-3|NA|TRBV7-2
CASSLVRSAGLGVADTQYF
TGTGCCAGCAGCTTAGTCCGTTCCGCTGGACTGGGGGTGGCAGATACGCAGTATTTT
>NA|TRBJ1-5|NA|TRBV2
CASANPRVAGNQPQHF
TGTGCCAGCGCAAACCCACGGGTCGCTGGCAATCAGCCCCAGCATTTT
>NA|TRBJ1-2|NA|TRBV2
CASQAGAREYGYTF
TGTGCCAGCCAGGCCGGGGCAAGGGAATATGGCTACACCTTC
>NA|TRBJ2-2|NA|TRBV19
CASSSRTTNTGELFF
TGCGCCAGTAGTTCACGGACGACGAACACCGGGGAGCTGTTTTTT
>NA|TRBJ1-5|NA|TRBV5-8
CASGQPKNQPQHF
TGTGCCAGCGGTCAGCCAAAAAATCAGCCCCAGCATTTT
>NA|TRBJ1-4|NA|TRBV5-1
CASSTRSATNEKLFF
TGCGCCAGCAGCACCCGTTCAGCAACTAATGAAAAACTGTTTTTT
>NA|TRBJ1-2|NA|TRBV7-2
CASSLAGRVGYGYTF
TGTGCCAGCAGCTTAGCGGGGCGGGTAGGCTATGGCTACACCTTC
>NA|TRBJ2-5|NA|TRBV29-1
CSATRGASVQYF
TGCAGCGCAACCCGTGGGGCAAGTGTCCAGTACTTC
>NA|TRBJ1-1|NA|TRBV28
CASSAAGRNTEAFF
TGTGCCAGCAGCGCCGCGGGCAGGAACACTGAAGCTTTCTTT
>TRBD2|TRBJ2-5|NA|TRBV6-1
CASSARTSGSAETQYF
TGTGCCAGCAGTGCCCGGACTAGCGGGAGTGCAGAGACCCAGTACTTC
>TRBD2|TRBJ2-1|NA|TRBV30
CAWSVDSGRTPRNEQFF
TGTGCCTGGAGTGTAGATAGCGGGAGGACACCCCGCAATGAGCAGTTCTTC
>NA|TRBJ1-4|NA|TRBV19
CASSTGSQKLFF
TGTGCCAGTAGTACAGGTTCTCAAAAACTGTTTTTT
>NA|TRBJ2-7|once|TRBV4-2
CASSQGRGVYEQYF
TGTGCCAGCAGCCAAGGTCGCGGGGTCTACGAGCAGTACTTC
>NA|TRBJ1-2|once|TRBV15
CATSRITANYGYTF
TGTGCCACCAGCAGGATTACAGCTAACTATGGCTACACCTTC
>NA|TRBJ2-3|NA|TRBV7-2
CASSLARGTDTQYF
TGTGCCAGCAGCTTAGCGAGGGGCACAGATACGCAGTATTTT
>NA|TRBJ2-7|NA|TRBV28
CASSFGRQGALDEQYF
TGTGCCAGCAGTTTTGGGCGCCAAGGGGCTTTGGACGAGCAGTACTTC
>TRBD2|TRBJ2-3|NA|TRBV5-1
CASSLEIGGRDTQYF
TGCGCCAGCAGCTTGGAGATCGGGGGGAGAGATACGCAGTATTTT
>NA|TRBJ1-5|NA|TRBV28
CASSGWSGGGYQPQHF
TGTGCCAGCAGTGGCTGGTCCGGGGGGGGTTATCAGCCCCAGCATTTT
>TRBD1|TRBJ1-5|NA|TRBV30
CALGQGNQPQHF
TGTGCCTTAGGACAGGGCAATCAGCCCCAGCATTTT
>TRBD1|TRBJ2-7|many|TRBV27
CASSFSMGQGNSYEQYF
TGTGCCAGCAGTTTCTCCATGGGACAGGGTAACTCCTACGAGCAGTACTTC
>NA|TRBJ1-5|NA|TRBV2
CASSALRDNQPQHF
TGTGCCAGCAGTGCACTCAGGGATAATCAGCCCCAGCATTTT
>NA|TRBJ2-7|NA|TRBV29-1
CSVTPGEPYEQYF
TGCAGCGTTACTCCTGGAGAACCCTACGAGCAGTACTTC
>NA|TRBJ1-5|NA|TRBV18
CASSPGGPLDQPQHF
TGTGCCAGCTCACCGGGGGGTCCCTTAGACCAGCCCCAGCATTTT
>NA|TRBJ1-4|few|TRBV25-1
CASSEHGLGEKLFF
TGTGCCAGCAGTGAACACGGGCTTGGTGAAAAACTGTTTTTT
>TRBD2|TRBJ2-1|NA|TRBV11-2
CASSPWTSGGSYNEQFF
TGTGCCAGCAGCCCCTGGACTAGCGGAGGCTCCTACAATGAGCAGTTCTTC
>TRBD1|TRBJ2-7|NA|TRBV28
CASSTNRGIGSYEQYF
TGTGCCAGCAGTACCAACAGGGGTATCGGAAGCTACGAGCAGTACTTC